These T cell receptor beta chains were read from a single sample in a study of T cells in localized non-small cell lung cancer. Method: immunoSEQ multiplex PCR; TCRdb's copy keeps in-frame clones and lacks some. The data contain about 26,000 clones, around 85% of them singletons. This sample comprised peripheral blood, obtained before any cancer treatment. These receptors all stem from a female donor at least 60 years old with stage II squamous cell lung carcinoma. Each CDR3 is given with its conserved first and last residue. Fields, in order: CDR3 DNA, CDR3 protein, clone size, J gene, V gene, D gene. D genes are given only for firm matches. A clone size is listed for some rows: how often the clone was seen (once, few, many), or a class if it is expanded.

cdr3_nt: TGTGCCAGTAGTATCGGGACGAATCGCAATGAGCAGTTCTTC
cdr3_aa: CASSIGTNRNEQFF
clone_size: NA
j_call: TRBJ2-1
v_call: TRBV19
d_call: NA

cdr3_nt: TGTGCCTGGAGTCAACTAGCGGGAGCTCGCGAGCAGTACTTC
cdr3_aa: CAWSQLAGAREQYF
clone_size: once
j_call: TRBJ2-7
v_call: TRBV30
d_call: TRBD2

cdr3_nt: TGTGCCAGCAGTGGGCGGGGGACAGGGAAAACTGAAGCTTTCTTT
cdr3_aa: CASSGRGTGKTEAFF
clone_size: NA
j_call: TRBJ1-1
v_call: TRBV6-1
d_call: TRBD1

cdr3_nt: TGTGCCTGGAGTACTAAAGGACAAGAAGAGACCCAGTACTTC
cdr3_aa: CAWSTKGQEETQYF
clone_size: NA
j_call: TRBJ2-5
v_call: TRBV30
d_call: NA

cdr3_nt: TGCGCCAGCAGCCCCTTGGACAGGGTAGACGAGCAGTACTTC
cdr3_aa: CASSPLDRVDEQYF
clone_size: NA
j_call: TRBJ2-7
v_call: TRBV4-1
d_call: TRBD1

cdr3_nt: TGTGCCAGCAGCGGGGGACAGGGGGTCGGAAACACCATATATTTT
cdr3_aa: CASSGGQGVGNTIYF
clone_size: NA
j_call: TRBJ1-3
v_call: TRBV9
d_call: TRBD1

cdr3_nt: TGTGCCAGCAGCGTAGACTCCGGGACGTACGACAATGAGCAGTTCTTC
cdr3_aa: CASSVDSGTYDNEQFF
clone_size: NA
j_call: TRBJ2-1
v_call: TRBV9
d_call: NA

cdr3_nt: TGTGCCAGCAGTGAAACGGTGTTGGGTACAGGGAACACCGGGGAGCTGTTTTTT
cdr3_aa: CASSETVLGTGNTGELFF
clone_size: NA
j_call: TRBJ2-2
v_call: TRBV6-1
d_call: NA

cdr3_nt: TGTGCCAGCAGGACAGGGAGAGGCGGTGAGCAGTTCTTC
cdr3_aa: CASRTGRGGEQFF
clone_size: NA
j_call: TRBJ2-1
v_call: TRBV2
d_call: TRBD1

cdr3_nt: TGTGCCAGTAGTATAACGGGACAGGGGACCTACAATGAGCAGTTCTTC
cdr3_aa: CASSITGQGTYNEQFF
clone_size: few
j_call: TRBJ2-1
v_call: TRBV19
d_call: TRBD1

cdr3_nt: TGTGCCACCCTAACGGGACGGTATAACACCGGGGAGCTGTTTTTT
cdr3_aa: CATLTGRYNTGELFF
clone_size: NA
j_call: TRBJ2-2
v_call: TRBV7-2
d_call: NA

cdr3_nt: TGTGCCAGCAGCTTCGGCCAGGGAAGCGAAAAACTGTTTTTT
cdr3_aa: CASSFGQGSEKLFF
clone_size: NA
j_call: TRBJ1-4
v_call: TRBV7-2
d_call: NA

cdr3_nt: TGCAGCGTTGAGACAGATGGAAACACCATATATTTT
cdr3_aa: CSVETDGNTIYF
clone_size: NA
j_call: TRBJ1-3
v_call: TRBV29-1
d_call: NA

cdr3_nt: TGTGCCAGCTCACCAACTAGCGGGGGGGCGACAGATACGCAGTATTTT
cdr3_aa: CASSPTSGGATDTQYF
clone_size: NA
j_call: TRBJ2-3
v_call: TRBV18
d_call: TRBD2

cdr3_nt: TGTGCCAGCAGCGGGTGGCGGGACTCCTACAATGAGCAGTTCTTC
cdr3_aa: CASSGWRDSYNEQFF
clone_size: NA
j_call: TRBJ2-1
v_call: TRBV7-9
d_call: NA

cdr3_nt: TGTGCCAGCAGTACTAGCCCAGTTTCCCAAGAGACCCAGTACTTC
cdr3_aa: CASSTSPVSQETQYF
clone_size: NA
j_call: TRBJ2-5
v_call: TRBV28
d_call: NA

cdr3_nt: TGTGCCAGCTCACCACCCACAGCGCCTAACTATGGCTACACCTTC
cdr3_aa: CASSPPTAPNYGYTF
clone_size: NA
j_call: TRBJ1-2
v_call: TRBV18
d_call: NA

cdr3_nt: TGTGCCAGCACCCCCCATTGGCAGTCCTCCGGGGAGCTGTTTTTT
cdr3_aa: CASTPHWQSSGELFF
clone_size: NA
j_call: TRBJ2-2
v_call: TRBV7-9
d_call: NA

cdr3_nt: TGTGCCTGTCTGCGATACCCCCGTAGCACCGGGGAGCTGTTTTTT
cdr3_aa: CACLRYPRSTGELFF
clone_size: once
j_call: TRBJ2-2
v_call: TRBV30
d_call: NA

cdr3_nt: TGTGCCAGCAGTGAATGGGGTTTGGGGGGCGCAGATACGCAGTATTTT
cdr3_aa: CASSEWGLGGADTQYF
clone_size: NA
j_call: TRBJ2-3
v_call: TRBV25-1
d_call: NA

cdr3_nt: TGTGCCAGCAGGCCATGGGACGAATACTATGGCTACACCTTC
cdr3_aa: CASRPWDEYYGYTF
clone_size: NA
j_call: TRBJ1-2
v_call: TRBV28
d_call: NA

cdr3_nt: TGCAGCGCCGGCAAGGTTGACGGAAACACCATATATTTT
cdr3_aa: CSAGKVDGNTIYF
clone_size: NA
j_call: TRBJ1-3
v_call: TRBV29-1
d_call: NA

cdr3_nt: TGTGCCAGCAGTGCCATCTCAACCGGAACTGAAGCTTTCTTT
cdr3_aa: CASSAISTGTEAFF
clone_size: NA
j_call: TRBJ1-1
v_call: TRBV6-1
d_call: NA

cdr3_nt: TGTGCCAGCACCAGAACCGGGACGACGAATGAAAAACTGTTTTTT
cdr3_aa: CASTRTGTTNEKLFF
clone_size: NA
j_call: TRBJ1-4
v_call: TRBV9
d_call: NA

cdr3_nt: TGTGCCAGCAGCTTCGATGGGGAGACCCAGTACTTC
cdr3_aa: CASSFDGETQYF
clone_size: NA
j_call: TRBJ2-5
v_call: TRBV7-6
d_call: NA